One sample yielded the 27 T cell receptor beta chains listed below, sequenced in a study of T-cell reconstitution after alpha-beta-depleted transplantation in children. TCRbeta library preparation incorporated unique molecular identifiers. MiXCR, run by TCRdb on the PCR reads, gives a single entry per CDR3 protein. The table shows about 170,000 distinct CDR3 sequences, with around 10% occurring only once. The sequenced sample was PBMCs, obtained before TCRalphabeta/CD19-depleted stem cell transplant. Receptor source: a boy younger than 10 with acute myeloid leukemia, due to receive a stem cell transplant.

This clonotype appeared many times. The chain is built from TRBV5-1 and TRBJ2-2; maybe TRBD2 (6 bases). CDR1 SGHRS and CDR2 YFSETQ come from the germline V gene. Trimming cost V 4 bases and J 1 base, with 14 bases left between them. The CDR3 extends over 16 amino acids. The CDR3: CASSATGTRNTGELFF. CDR3 DNA: TGCGCCAGCAGCGCCACCGGGACTCGGAACACCGGGGAGCTGTTTTTT. The variable domain in full, with the rest retrieved from reference TRBV5-1 and TRBJ2-2, is KAGVTQTPRYLIKTRGQQVTLSCSPISGHRSVSWYQQTPGQGLQFLFEYFSETQRNKGNFPGRFSGRQFSNSRSEMNVSTLELGDSALYLCASSATGTRNTGELFFGEGSRLTVL.

In this sample, this clonotype turned up many times. This sequence joins TRBV7-9 and TRBJ1-6; TRBD1 might be the D (6 bases). Germline CDR1 SEHNR, CDR2 FQNEAQ (reference sequence). The CDR3 length is 17 residues. With 1 base removed from V and 2 bases from J, the gap between germline ends came to 12 bases. The DNA of the CDR3 is TGTGCCAGCAGCTTAGGGCTGGGGGCGGCCTATAATTCACCCCTCCACTTT. As protein: CASSLGLGAAYNSPLHF.

This clonotype appeared many times. The rearrangement uses TRBV20-1 and TRBJ1-2; 7 bases align to TRBD1. The CDR3 has 14 amino acids. CDR1 is DFQATT and CDR2 is SNEGSKA in the germline V gene (reference sequence). V shed 3 bases, J shed 5 bases, and the junction held 9 bases outside the gene matches. The CDR3: CSARIGTEPYGYTF. As DNA, the CDR3 is TGCAGTGCTAGGATCGGGACAGAACCATATGGCTACACCTTC.

The table lists this clonotype with many counts. This sequence joins TRBV19 and TRBJ2-1, with a possible D match to TRBD2 (6 bases). This CDR3 has 13 residues. The germline V and J ends were trimmed by 5 bases and 10 bases, with 15 bases remaining between them. Germline CDR1 is LNHDA and CDR2 is SQIVND (reference sequence). CDR3 in amino acids: CASSPGTPSEQFF. The CDR3, as DNA: TGTGCCAGTAGTCCCGGGACTCCCTCCGAGCAGTTCTTC.

This clonotype was detected many times. The chain links TRBV5-1 to TRBJ2-5; 11 nucleotides line up with TRBD1. The V gene end was trimmed by 4 bases and the J gene end by 5 bases; junction bases not matched to a gene: 7. CDR3 size: 15 residues. From germline, CDR1 is SGHRS and CDR2 YFSETQ. CDR3 residues: CASSASGTGGETQYF. In nucleotides, the CDR3 is TGCGCCAGCAGCGCCTCCGGGACAGGGGGGGAGACCCAGTACTTC.

This clonotype was observed at least ten times. V and J are TRBV6-1 and TRBJ1-3, with D possibly being TRBD1 (5 bases). CDR3 length: 13 residues. CDR1 and CDR2 from the germline V gene are MNHNS and SASEGT. Trimming shortened V by 8 bases and J by 0 bases, and 8 bases separated the two germline ends. CDR3 nucleotides: TGTGCCAGCTACAGGAGCTCTGGAAACACCATATATTTT. Translating it yields CASYRSSGNTIYF.

The table lists this clonotype with many counts. V is TRBV5-1 and J is TRBJ1-6; 10 bases are a match to TRBD1. The J segment lost 0 bases and the V segment lost 4 bases, leaving 13 bases of the junction unmatched. The CDR3 totals 20 residues. Per the germline V gene, CDR1 is SGHRS and CDR2 is YFSETQ. CDR3 in DNA: TGCGCCAGCAGCCTCGCCCCGGGACAGGGGTCTAACTCCTATAATTCACCCCTCCACTTT. As protein: CASSLAPGQGSNSYNSPLHF. Full variable domain (remainder filled in from reference TRBV5-1 and TRBJ1-6): KAGVTQTPRYLIKTRGQQVTLSCSPISGHRSVSWYQQTPGQGLQFLFEYFSETQRNKGNFPGRFSGRQFSNSRSEMNVSTLELGDSALYLCASSLAPGQGSNSYNSPLHFGNGTRLTVT.

In this sample, this clonotype turned up many times. The gene calls are TRBV7-9 and TRBJ2-5; 14 bases line up with TRBD2. The CDR3 consists of 15 residues. CDR1 SEHNR and CDR2 FQNEAQ come from the germline V gene (reference sequence). V trimming: 5 bases; J trimming: 4 bases; junction bases outside the gene matches: 3. The CDR3 loop reads CASSPGLAGGETQYF. The CDR3 DNA sequence: TGTGCCAGCAGCCCCGGACTAGCGGGAGGAGAGACCCAGTACTTC.

As concerns this clonotype: A junction boundary mismatches the germline segment, possibly from a read error. The chain uses TRBV20-1 and TRBJ1-5; unclear D gene. From germline, CDR1 is DFQATT and CDR2 SNEGSKA (reference sequence). The CDR3 spans 13 residues. DNA of the CDR3: TGCAGTGCTCGAGGAGAATACGGTCAGCCCCAGCTTTTT. Protein product: CSARGEYGQPQLF.

The sample holds many counts of this clonotype. CDR3 nucleotides: TGTGCCAGCAGCCAACTAGCGGGAGGCGGAAATGAGCAGTTCTTC. Translating gives CASSQLAGGGNEQFF. The chain joins TRBV4-2 to TRBJ2-1; 11 nucleotides line up with TRBD2. There are 15 residues in the CDR3. Germline V lookup: CDR1 LGHNA, CDR2 YNFKEQ. The V and J ends lost 2 bases and 7 bases, in that order; junction bases with no gene match: 4.

In its sample, this clonotype was seen many times. The gene calls are TRBV3-1 and TRBJ2-1; 7 nucleotides align to TRBD1. Trimming cost V 0 bases and J 0 bases; bases outside gene matches: 5. Germline values: CDR1 LGHDT, CDR2 YNNKEL (reference sequence). This CDR3 is 17 amino acids long. CDR3 region: CASSQDQGQSSYNEQFF. CDR3 bases: TGTGCCAGCAGCCAAGACCAGGGACAGAGCTCCTACAATGAGCAGTTCTTC.

This clonotype was counted ten times or more. The rearrangement links TRBV6-6 to TRBJ1-5; D is unclear. The ends were cut back, 7 bases at V and 7 bases at J, with 11 bases in the middle. There are 12 residues in the CDR3. Looked up from germline, CDR1 is MNHNY and CDR2 is SVGAGI (reference sequence). This chain's CDR3 is CASTQFGQPQHF. The CDR3 region has the DNA TGTGCCAGCACCCAGTTTGGCCAGCCCCAGCATTTT.

The chain has TRBV6-5 and TRBJ2-5; 9 bases are a match to TRBD2. The V segment lost 5 bases and the J segment 5 bases; nucleotides outside the gene matches: 6. This CDR3 is built from 14 residues. CDR1 is MNHEY, CDR2 SVGAGI, per germline. CDR3 region: CASSRSGGMETQYF. CDR3 nucleotides: TGTGCCAGCAGTCGGAGCGGGGGGATGGAGACCCAGTACTTC.

At least ten counts were recorded for this clonotype. The rearrangement uses TRBV27 and TRBJ1-5; possible D gene TRBD1, 6 bases. The CDR3 spans 13 residues. The V gene's germline CDR1 is MNHEY and CDR2 SMNVEV (reference sequence). Trimming cost V 5 bases and J 6 bases, with 11 bases left between them. The CDR3 loop reads CASSHLGAQPQHF. Here the CDR3 DNA reads TGTGCCAGCAGTCACCTGGGGGCTCAGCCCCAGCATTTT.

The sample holds many counts of this clonotype. J is TRBJ2-6 and V is TRBV4-2; D call uncertain. CDR1 LGHNA and CDR2 YNFKEQ come from the germline V gene. The CDR3 loop spans 15 amino acids. V dropped 2 bases and J dropped 0 bases, with 5 bases sitting between them. CDR3 amino acids: CASSQQSSGANVLTF. CDR3 in DNA: TGTGCCAGCAGCCAACAGAGCTCTGGGGCCAACGTCCTGACTTTC.

Regarding this clonotype: A much larger clone is a single base away; this may be a read error. The chain is built from TRBV29-1 and TRBJ1-1; D remains unclear. Germline loops: CDR1 SQVTM, CDR2 ANQGSEA. Trimming stripped 7 bases from V and 0 bases from J, with 12 bases between. The CDR3 consists of 13 residues. The CDR3 spells CSADRQMNTEAFF. DNA of the CDR3: TGCAGCGCTGATAGGCAGATGAACACTGAAGCTTTCTTT.

The table lists this clonotype with many counts. The chain recombines TRBV5-6 with TRBJ2-3, with TRBD1 matching over 7 bases. J lost 5 bases, V lost 7 bases, and 4 bases had no gene match. Per germline, CDR1 SGHDT and CDR2 YYEEEE. This CDR3 has 12 residues. CDR3 bases: TGTGCCAGCGACGACAGGGAAGATACGCAGTATTTT. Translated: CASDDREDTQYF. Full variable domain (rest looked up from reference TRBV5-6 and TRBJ2-3): DAGVTQSPTHLIKTRGQQVTLRCSPKSGHDTVSWYQQALGQGPQFIFQYYEEEERQRGNFPDRFSGHQFPNYSSELNVNALLLGDSALYLCASDDREDTQYFGPGTRLTVL.

A remark on this clonotype: The junction departs from germline at one end; a sequencing error may be responsible. V usage is TRBV6-1 and J usage is TRBJ2-3; tentatively, D is TRBD1 (7 bases). Germline V gene lookup returns CDR1 MNHNS and CDR2 SASEGT. There are 15 residues in the CDR3. CDR3 region: CARSLSGGSTDTQYF. CDR3 nucleotide sequence: TGTGCCCGCAGTCTATCAGGGGGGAGTACAGATACGCAGTATTTT.

This clonotype was found a few times. The chain has TRBV20-1 and TRBJ2-2; D gene uncertain. The germline V gene has CDR1 DFQATT and CDR2 SNEGSKA (reference sequence). CDR3 length: 15 amino acids. Trimming removed 3 bases at V and 0 bases at J, with 11 bases between. CDR3 residues: CSARRTLSNTGELFF. The CDR3 DNA follows: TGCAGTGCTAGGCGGACCCTCTCGAACACCGGGGAGCTGTTTTTT.

This clonotype was recorded at least ten times. The chain recombines TRBV7-2 with TRBJ1-4; TRBD1 matches 8 bases. V was pared by 0 bases and J by 5 bases, with 11 bases of the junction left unmatched. Germline V gene data show CDR1 as SGHTA and CDR2 as FQGNSA. The CDR3 length is 18 residues. CDR3: CASSLAHPGTGGNEKLFF. The CDR3 nucleotides read TGTGCCAGCAGCTTAGCGCACCCCGGGACAGGTGGGAATGAAAAACTGTTTTTT.

The table lists this clonotype with many counts. This sequence joins TRBV5-1 and TRBJ2-2, with no clear D. This CDR3 spans 16 amino acids. CDR1 is SGHRS and CDR2 is YFSETQ in the germline V gene. Trimming removed 1 base from V and 0 bases from J, with 10 bases in between. CDR3 bases: TGCGCCAGCAGCTTGCGAGCCTTCGCGAACACCGGGGAGCTGTTTTTT. This gives the protein CASSLRAFANTGELFF.

The sample holds many counts of this clonotype. The chain carries TRBV11-2 and TRBJ2-7; 10 nucleotides agree with TRBD2. CDR3 length: 18 amino acids. Trimming removed 2 bases from V and 1 base from J; junction bases left unmatched: 11. Germline V gives CDR1 SGHAT, CDR2 FQNNGV. In DNA, the CDR3 is TGTGCCAGCAGCTTATATCGGACTAGCGGAACAAATTCCTACGAGCAGTACTTC. This gives the protein CASSLYRTSGTNSYEQYF. Complete variable domain (other parts from reference TRBV11-2 and TRBJ2-7): EAGVAQSPRYKIIEKRQSVAFWCNPISGHATLYWYQQILGQGPKLLIQFQNNGVVDDSQLPKDRFSAERLKGVDSTLKIQPAKLEDSAVYLCASSLYRTSGTNSYEQYFGPGTRLTVT.

This clonotype has at least ten counts. CDR3 in amino acids: CAVRRGVSKPQHF. CDR3 bases: TGTGCCGTCAGACGGGGGGTCTCAAAGCCCCAGCATTTT. The rearrangement joins TRBV6-1 to TRBJ1-5, with D perhaps TRBD1 (5 bases). The CDR3 spans 13 residues. CDR1 is MNHNS and CDR2 is SASEGT in the germline V gene. V was trimmed by 11 bases and J by 8 bases, leaving 19 bases between them.

The table lists this clonotype with a few counts. V is TRBV11-1 and J is TRBJ2-2, with D possibly TRBD1 on 6 matching bases. Trimming removed 3 bases from V and 6 bases from J, with 11 bases in between. This CDR3 has 14 residues. Germline values: CDR1 SGHAT, CDR2 FQDESV (reference sequence). Here the CDR3 reads CASSFYRAPGELFF. The CDR3 bases are TGTGCCAGCAGCTTCTACAGGGCTCCCGGGGAGCTGTTTTTT.

This clonotype was recorded many times. This chain connects TRBV12-3 or TRBV12-4 to TRBJ1-1; perhaps TRBD1 as D (5 bases). The CDR3 covers 15 residues. V lost 3 bases to trimming and J lost 1 base, with 12 bases between them. CDR3 coding DNA: TGTGCCAGCAGTTTGAGGGCTAGGGGGAACACTGAAGCTTTCTTT. Its translation is CASSLRARGNTEAFF.

This clonotype was counted at least ten times. The V and J genes are TRBV5-5 and TRBJ2-7; 8 nucleotides line up with TRBD2. V was clipped by 4 bases and J by 2 bases; unmatched bases: 2. CDR3 length: 13 residues. Germline CDR1 SGHKS, CDR2 YYEKEE (reference sequence). The CDR3 spells CASSVGLAYEQYV. The DNA of the CDR3 is TGTGCCAGCAGCGTGGGACTAGCCTACGAGCAGTACGTC.

This clonotype was counted at least ten times. The chain links TRBV3-1 to TRBJ2-3, with D perhaps given as TRBD1 or TRBD2 (6 bases each). This CDR3 region has 17 residues. In germline, CDR1 is LGHDT, CDR2 YNNKEL (reference sequence). Trimming shortened V by 0 bases and J by 2 bases, and 15 bases separated the two germline ends. The CDR3 here is CASSQDGARGPTDTQYF. CDR3 in DNA: TGTGCCAGCAGCCAAGACGGGGCCCGGGGGCCCACAGATACGCAGTATTTT.